A single sample gave rise to the 13 T cell receptor beta chains below, sequenced in a study of a mutant IDH1 vaccine in newly diagnosed glioma. TCRdb's table, derived via immunoSEQ multiplex PCR, lists solely in-frame clones and lacks some. The sample has some 33,000 clones, around nine tenths seen once; the top ten hold approximately 2.4%. Described time point: week 23, last vaccination. Vaccine doses each comprised 300 ug of mutant IDH1 20-mer peptide, with topical imiquimod. Their recognized antigens are unknown. The sequenced sample was PBMCs, obtained from a glioma patient whose treatment included an IDH1 peptide vaccine. These receptors were obtained from a man aged 35-49 years with glioma.

V and J are TRBV30 and TRBJ2-5; D is undetermined. The J call may not be correct, given that the DNA end is closer to TRBJ2-7. The CDR3 has 12 residues. Germline CDR1 is GTSNPN and CDR2 is SVGIG (reference sequence). This CDR3 reads CAWSPGTYEQYF. The CDR3 coding sequence is TGTGCCTGGAGCCCCGGAACTTACGAGCAGTACTTC.

The chain couples TRBV27 to TRBJ2-3, with D maybe TRBD2 (7 bases). With 9 bases removed from V and 6 bases from J, the gap between germline ends came to 25 bases. The CDR3 runs 16 residues. Germline V gene data show CDR1 as MNHEY and CDR2 as SMNVEV (reference sequence). Written as DNA, the CDR3 is TGTGCCAGTAGGGGGAGGGGGACTGGATATGGGGATACGCAGTATTTT. It specifies CASRGRGTGYGDTQYF.

The chain employs TRBV7-2 and TRBJ2-7; 10 nucleotides align to TRBD1. This CDR3 comprises 15 residues. Trimming at V came to 5 bases and at J to 0 bases, leaving 4 bases not matched to a gene. CDR1 and CDR2 (germline): SGHTA, FQGNSA. In DNA form, the CDR3 reads TGTGCCAGCAGCCCCGGACAGGGGGGCTCCTACGAGCAGTACTTC. The encoded protein is CASSPGQGGSYEQYF.

The sample holds one count of this clone. V gene TRBV21-1 combines with J gene TRBJ1-6; TRBD1 was called by the table and not checked on the DNA. TRBV21-1 is noted as a pseudogene. The CDR3 length is 19 residues. The CDR3 loop is CASRPTGAGKSSYNSPLHF. CDR3 nucleotides: TGTGCCAGCAGACCGACAGGGGCGGGGAAAAGCTCCTATAATTCACCCCTCCACTTT.

In this sample, this clone turned up once. The chain has TRBV12-5 and TRBJ2-1; D might be TRBD2 (6 bases). The CDR3 contains 16 residues. Germline V CDR1 and CDR2: LGHNT, FRNRAP. The germline V and J ends were trimmed by 3 bases and 2 bases, with 14 bases remaining between them. The chain's CDR3 is CASGLEVGGAYNEQFF. CDR3 nucleotide sequence: TGTGCTAGTGGTTTAGAAGTGGGGGGAGCCTACAATGAGCAGTTCTTC.

The chain joins TRBV14 to TRBJ2-7; D remains unclear. The V gene's germline CDR1 is SGHDN and CDR2 FVKESK. The CDR3 has 15 residues. V lost 1 base and J 5 bases, leaving 15 bases between the germline ends. The CDR3 region is CASSQVGGLYNEQYF. Written as DNA, the CDR3 is TGTGCCAGCAGCCAAGTGGGCGGCCTGTATAACGAGCAGTACTTC.

J is TRBJ2-3 and V is TRBV7-9; 7 positions match TRBD1. The trim removed 1 base at V and 0 bases at J, leaving 4 bases unmatched. CDR1 and CDR2 (germline): SEHNR, FQNEAQ (reference sequence). The CDR3 sequence is 16 residues long. The CDR3 DNA sequence: TGTGCCAGCAGCTTAGGGACAGGACAGAGCACAGATACGCAGTATTTT. Amino acid sequence: CASSLGTGQSTDTQYF.

This chain joins TRBV9 and TRBJ1-2; 9 nucleotides line up with TRBD1. CDR1 and CDR2 from the germline V gene are SGDLS and YYNGEE. V lost 4 bases to trimming and J lost 3 bases; unmatched junction nucleotides: 4. The CDR3 is 14 amino acids. CDR3 in DNA: TGTGCCAGCAGCCCACGGGACAGGGACTATGGCTACACCTTC. As protein: CASSPRDRDYGYTF.

V usage is TRBV19 and J usage is TRBJ1-2; 9 bases match TRBD1. The V segment lost 9 bases and the J segment 7 bases; nucleotides outside the gene matches: 9. This CDR3 contains 13 residues. CDR1 is LNHDA and CDR2 is SQIVND in the germline V gene (reference sequence). CDR3 DNA: TGTGCCAGCAACGACAGGGGGTTAGCTGGCTACACCTTC. Protein sequence: CASNDRGLAGYTF.

The rearrangement uses TRBV9 and TRBJ2-5, with TRBD2 as a possible D gene (6 bases). CDR1 and CDR2 (germline): SGDLS, YYNGEE. This CDR3 spans 14 amino acids. V dropped 0 bases and J dropped 1 base, with 7 bases sitting between them. CDR3 sequence (DNA): TGTGCCAGCAGCGTAGTGGGGGGCCAAGAGACCCAGTACTTC. This translates into CASSVVGGQETQYF.

The chain uses TRBV25-1 and TRBJ2-2; D perhaps matches TRBD1 (5 bases). This CDR3 is 16 amino acids long. Per germline, CDR1 MGHDK and CDR2 SYGVNS. V lost 0 bases and J lost 1, with 9 bases in between. The CDR3 nucleotides are TGTGCCAGCAGTGAATACTCGCAGGGGAACACCGGGGAGCTGTTTTTT. Its translation is CASSEYSQGNTGELFF. Full variable domain (missing parts from reference TRBV25-1 and TRBJ2-2): EADIYQTPRYLVIGTGKKITLECSQTMGHDKMYWYQQDPGMELHLIHYSYGVNSTEKGDLSSESTVSRIRTEHFPLTLESARPSHTSQYLCASSEYSQGNTGELFFGEGSRLTVL.

This chain uses TRBV20-1 with TRBJ2-7, with D maybe TRBD1 (5 bases). CDR3 length equals 11 residues. With 7 bases removed from V and 2 bases from J, the gap between germline ends came to 9 bases. CDR1 and CDR2 (germline): DFQATT, SNEGSKA (reference sequence). The CDR3 here is CSGTGPYEQYV. The CDR3 nucleotides read TGCAGTGGAACAGGCCCCTACGAGCAGTACGTC.

This clone is categorized as medium-sized (0.01 to 0.1%). The chain uses TRBV9 and TRBJ1-1, with a possible D match to TRBD1 (6 bases). Between the trimmed V and J ends, which lost 4 bases and 7 bases, there was a span of 17 bases. The germline V gene encodes CDR1 SGDLS and CDR2 YYNGEE. The CDR3 length is 14 residues. As DNA, the CDR3 is TGTGCCAGCAGCCCTCCAGGGAGGGGGGATGAAGCTTTCTTT. Translated, it gives CASSPPGRGDEAFF.